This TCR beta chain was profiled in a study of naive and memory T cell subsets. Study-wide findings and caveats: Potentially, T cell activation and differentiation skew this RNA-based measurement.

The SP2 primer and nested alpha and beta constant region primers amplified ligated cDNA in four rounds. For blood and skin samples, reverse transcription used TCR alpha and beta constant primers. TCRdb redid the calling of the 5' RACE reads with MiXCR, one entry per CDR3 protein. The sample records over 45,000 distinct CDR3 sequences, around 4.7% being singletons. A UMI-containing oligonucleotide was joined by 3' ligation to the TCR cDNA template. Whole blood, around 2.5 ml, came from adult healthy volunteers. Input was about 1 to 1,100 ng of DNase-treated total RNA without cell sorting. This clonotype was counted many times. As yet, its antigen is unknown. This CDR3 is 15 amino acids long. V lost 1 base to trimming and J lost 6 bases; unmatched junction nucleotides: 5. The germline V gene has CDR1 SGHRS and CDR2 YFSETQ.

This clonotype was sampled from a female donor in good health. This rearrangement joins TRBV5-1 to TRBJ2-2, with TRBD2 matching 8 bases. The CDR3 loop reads CASSLLREGPGELFF. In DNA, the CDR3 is TGCGCCAGCAGCTTGCTCCGGGAGGGCCCCGGGGAGCTGTTTTTT. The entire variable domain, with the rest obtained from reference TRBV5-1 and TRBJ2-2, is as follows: KAGVTQTPRYLIKTRGQQVTLSCSPISGHRSVSWYQQTPGQGLQFLFEYFSETQRNKGNFPGRFSGRQFSNSRSEMNVSTLELGDSALYLCASSLLREGPGELFFGEGSRLTVL.